This entry lists 30 T cell receptor beta chains sequenced from one sample in a study of identical twins (dated by TCRdb to about 2016). Receptors were amplified or captured by 5' RACE. Sequencing took place on an Illumina HiSeq 2000. The public reads were reprocessed in TCRdb via fastp at Q25 and MiXCR, keeping in-frame beta chains. When rows share a CDR3 protein, they turn into one entry using the most common DNA and genes. The sample table records roughly 250,000 distinct CDR3 sequences; approximately 8% of these occur just once. The ten largest clones add up to 5% to 6% of the sample. These data are also associated with another study on yellow fever vaccine responses in identical twins.

The specimen sequenced was CD8+ T cells sorted from blood. Receptor source: a young woman in good health.

This clonotype was seen a few times. The CDR3 bases are TGCAGCGTTGACGGACTAGCGGGAGGGATGGGGGAGACCCAGTACTTC. Protein sequence: CSVDGLAGGMGETQYF. V gene TRBV29-1 combines with J gene TRBJ2-5, with 15 nucleotides matching TRBD2. Per the germline V gene, CDR1 is SQVTM and CDR2 is ANQGSEA. Unmatched junction bases numbered 7, after V lost 3 bases and J lost 5 bases. This CDR3 comprises 16 residues.

This clonotype was picked up many times. The gene calls are TRBV4-1 and TRBJ2-3; D is uncertain. Trimming stripped 0 bases from V and 3 bases from J, with 13 bases between. Germline V gene lookup returns CDR1 MGHRA and CDR2 YSYEKL. CDR3 length equals 16 residues. The chain's CDR3 is CASSQDELMGTDTQYF. In DNA, the CDR3 is TGCGCCAGCAGCCAAGATGAACTAATGGGAACAGATACGCAGTATTTT.

The chain uses TRBV12-3 or TRBV12-4 and TRBJ2-1, with 12 nucleotides matching TRBD2. The CDR3 totals 16 residues. The J segment lost 6 bases and the V segment lost 5 bases, leaving 8 bases of the junction unmatched. CDR3 residues: CASSPGLAGRGNEQFF. DNA for the CDR3: TGTGCCAGCAGTCCTGGACTAGCGGGGAGGGGCAATGAGCAGTTCTTC.

V usage is TRBV13 and J usage is TRBJ2-1; 7 positions agree with TRBD1. Germline CDR1 and CDR2: PRHDT and FYEKMQ (reference sequence). Trimming took 4 bases from V and 10 from J; bases not matched to a gene: 4. CDR3 length equals 12 residues. For the CDR3, the DNA is TGTGCCAGCAGCTCCGACAGGGCAGAGCAGTTCTTC. The encoded protein is CASSSDRAEQFF.

At least ten counts were recorded for this clonotype. The rearrangement links TRBV9 to TRBJ1-1, with no clear D. Germline loops: CDR1 SGDLS, CDR2 YYNGEE. V was clipped by 3 bases and J by 0 bases, with 12 bases between them. The CDR3 consists of 15 residues. CDR3 nucleotides: TGTGCCAGCAGCGCCAAAACGGATATGAACACTGAAGCTTTCTTT. Translated: CASSAKTDMNTEAFF.

The J gene is TRBJ2-7, the V gene TRBV7-9; D perhaps matches TRBD2 (7 bases). V shed 5 bases and J shed 3 bases, with 20 bases lying between them. The CDR3 is 16 residues long. The germline gives CDR1 SEHNR, CDR2 FQNEAQ (reference sequence). CDR3 DNA sequence: TGTGCCAGCAGCCCCCCGGGGAGGGGGGTATTCTACGAGCAGTACGTC. Translation: CASSPPGRGVFYEQYV.

This chain uses TRBV7-6 with TRBJ2-7; TRBD1 matches 9 bases. The junction had 7 bases not matched to a gene; V was cut back by 2 bases and J by 2 bases. This CDR3 region has 16 residues. Germline lookup yields CDR1 SGHVS and CDR2 FNYEAQ. The CDR3 protein is CASSLRPGQGTYEQYF. CDR3 DNA sequence: TGTGCCAGCAGCTTACGACCGGGACAGGGAACCTACGAGCAGTACTTC.

In its sample, this clonotype was seen many times. The chain combines TRBV25-1 with TRBJ1-2, with D hard to call. This CDR3 region has 15 residues. CDR1 and CDR2 (germline): MGHDK, SYGVNS. V gave up 2 bases and J gave up 5 bases, with 15 bases separating them. CDR3 DNA: TGTGCCAGCAGTGAAGGAAGAGGGAGTTGGTATGGCTACACCTTC. Its protein is CASSEGRGSWYGYTF.

The chain couples TRBV2 to TRBJ2-1, with D perhaps given as TRBD1 or TRBD2 (6 bases each). V gave up 7 bases and J gave up 9 bases, with 22 bases separating them. In germline, CDR1 is SNHLY, CDR2 FYNNEI. CDR3 length equals 15 residues. CDR3 coding DNA: TGTGCCAGCACCAAAACCGTGGACGGGGGCGGTGAGCAGTTCTTC. Its translation: CASTKTVDGGGEQFF.

V and J are TRBV2 and TRBJ2-7; D unclear. This CDR3 is 13 amino acids long. Germline V gene lookup returns CDR1 SNHLY and CDR2 FYNNEI. With 0 bases removed from V and 5 bases from J, the gap between germline ends came to 8 bases. CDR3 in DNA: TGTGCCAGCAGTGAAGCGATTATCAACGAGCAGTACTTC. This encodes CASSEAIINEQYF.

This clonotype turned up a few times. This sequence joins TRBV2 and TRBJ2-1, with D perhaps TRBD2 (5 bases). This CDR3 spans 16 amino acids. Germline CDR1 SNHLY, CDR2 FYNNEI. V gave up 1 base and J gave up 7 bases, with 17 bases separating them. As DNA, the CDR3 is TGTGCCAGCAGTGAAGGAGGAGGCGGGCTGGGAAATGAGCAGTTCTTC. Translation: CASSEGGGGLGNEQFF.

The chain uses TRBV7-6 and TRBJ2-3; 7 bases fit TRBD2. After removal of 1 base from V and 0 bases from J, the junction contained 10 bases not matched to a gene. The germline gives CDR1 SGHVS, CDR2 FNYEAQ. The CDR3 is made up of 18 amino acids. The DNA for the CDR3 is TGTGCCAGCAGCTTAGGGTGGCGGGGGAGATTTAGCACAGATACGCAGTATTTT. Protein sequence: CASSLGWRGRFSTDTQYF.

This clonotype was detected a few times. The chain is built from TRBV3-1 and TRBJ2-1, with 10 bases lining up with TRBD2. The trim removed 3 bases at V and 8 bases at J, leaving 10 bases unmatched. The length of the CDR3 is 16 residues. CDR1 is LGHDT and CDR2 is YNNKEL in the germline V gene (reference sequence). As DNA, the CDR3 is TGTGCCAGCAGCCAGTTAGCGGGAGGCCCCTCGGATGAGCAGTTCTTC. It encodes CASSQLAGGPSDEQFF.

Only a few counts were recorded for this clonotype. The gene calls are TRBV5-6 and TRBJ2-5, with 11 bases fitting TRBD1. The CDR3 has 17 amino acids. CDR1 and CDR2 from the germline V gene are SGHDT and YYEEEE. With V trimmed by 1 base and J by 4 bases, 9 bases remained unmatched. The CDR3 DNA is TGTGCCAGCAGCTTGTTATCCGGGACAGGGGGGTTAGAGACCCAGTACTTC. It encodes CASSLLSGTGGLETQYF.

The sample holds a few counts of this clonotype. J is TRBJ1-5 and V is TRBV28; no definite D call. The germline V and J ends were trimmed by 3 bases and 5 bases, with 2 bases remaining between them. The germline gives CDR1 MDHEN, CDR2 SYDVKM. CDR3 length: 11 residues. CDR3: CASSFDQPQHF. CDR3 nucleotide sequence: TGTGCCAGCAGTTTCGATCAGCCCCAGCATTTT.

This clonotype was seen a few times. The V call is TRBV6-5, the J call TRBJ2-5, with 12 bases identical to TRBD2. The CDR3 runs 15 residues. V dropped 4 bases and J dropped 5; count of bases not matched to a gene: 5. CDR1 and CDR2 (germline): MNHEY, SVGAGI. CDR3 protein: CASSLTSGRLETQYF. The CDR3 nucleotides are TGTGCCAGCAGTTTGACTAGCGGGAGACTTGAGACCCAGTACTTC.

This clonotype was picked up many times. The chain joins TRBV29-1 to TRBJ2-1, with 8 bases lining up with TRBD2. Germline trimming cut 5 bases from V and 1 base from J; bases unmatched to any gene: 10. This CDR3 has 16 residues. Germline CDR1 reads SQVTM; CDR2 reads ANQGSEA. The chain's CDR3 is CSVSGSDSLSYNEQFF. Here the CDR3 DNA reads TGCAGCGTTAGCGGGAGCGACTCCCTTTCCTACAATGAGCAGTTCTTC.

This clonotype was recorded at least ten times. The chain couples TRBV20-1 to TRBJ2-1; D may be TRBD1 or TRBD2 (5 bases each). CDR3 length: 16 residues. Germline-derived CDR1 and CDR2 are DFQATT and SNEGSKA (reference sequence). V lost 5 bases to trimming and J lost 2 bases, with 19 bases between them. The CDR3: CSADRIGAKTYNEQFF. The CDR3 DNA follows: TGCAGTGCTGATAGGATCGGGGCTAAGACCTACAATGAGCAGTTCTTC.

This clonotype came up many times. The gene calls are TRBV29-1 and TRBJ2-5; D perhaps matches TRBD2 (5 bases). CDR3 size: 16 residues. Germline CDR1 is SQVTM and CDR2 is ANQGSEA. Trimming left V 6 bases short and J 0 bases short, with 20 bases between. CDR3 sequence reads: CSVSKRDPGYQETQYF. CDR3 nucleotides: TGCAGCGTCTCCAAGCGAGACCCGGGGTACCAAGAGACCCAGTACTTC.

The chain has TRBV27 and TRBJ2-1; weak D call: TRBD2 (6 bases). CDR3 length: 14 residues. Trimming removed 5 bases at V and 5 bases at J, with 13 bases between. Germline CDR1 is MNHEY and CDR2 is SMNVEV (reference sequence). As DNA, the CDR3 is TGTGCCAGCAGTCTACCGACTAGACACAATGAGCAGTTCTTC. It specifies CASSLPTRHNEQFF.

This clonotype has more than one count but fewer than ten. CDR3 region: CASTPKGAQETQYF. CDR3 sequence (DNA): TGTGCCAGCACCCCAAAGGGGGCTCAAGAGACCCAGTACTTC. This rearrangement joins TRBV7-8 to TRBJ2-5; 7 nucleotides line up with TRBD1. The CDR3 runs to 14 residues. Germline CDR1 SGHVS, CDR2 FQNEAQ. The trim removed 7 bases at V and 2 bases at J, leaving 7 bases unmatched.

The rearrangement joins TRBV28 to TRBJ2-2, with D tentatively TRBD2 (6 bases). CDR3 length: 16 amino acids. The germline gives CDR1 MDHEN, CDR2 SYDVKM. Trimming cost V 3 bases and J 1 base, with 12 bases left between them. The CDR3 here is CASSLPPGENTGELFF. CDR3 DNA: TGTGCCAGCAGTTTGCCCCCGGGGGAGAACACCGGGGAGCTGTTTTTT.

The V and J genes are TRBV3-1 and TRBJ1-3, with 8 nucleotides matching TRBD1. Germline V gives CDR1 LGHDT, CDR2 YNNKEL (reference sequence). This CDR3 comprises 10 residues. V lost 6 bases and J lost 16; bases outside the gene matches: 5. The CDR3 here is CASRGTGDYF. CDR3 DNA: TGTGCCAGCAGGGGGACAGGTGACTATTTT.

The J gene is TRBJ2-3, the V gene TRBV6-5; 12 nucleotides match TRBD2. CDR1 and CDR2 from the germline V gene are MNHEY and SVGAGI. There are 15 residues in the CDR3. J was trimmed by 5 bases and V by 5 bases; bases with no gene match: 5. The CDR3 bases are TGTGCCAGCAGTCTACTAGCGGGAGGAGGAGATACGCAGTATTTT. This sequence encodes CASSLLAGGGDTQYF.

This clonotype has just a few counts. V gene TRBV12-3 or TRBV12-4 combines with J gene TRBJ2-7, with 8 bases matching TRBD2. Trimming removed 8 bases from V and 6 bases from J; junction bases left unmatched: 6. This CDR3 contains 12 residues. The CDR3 region has the DNA TGTGCCAGCCCCGACGGGGGGGCCGAGCAGTACGTC. It specifies CASPDGGAEQYV.

This chain links TRBV6-4 with TRBJ2-3; possibly TRBD2 for D (6 bases). The CDR3 spans 14 residues. The germline gives CDR1 MRHNA, CDR2 SNTAGT. V lost 2 bases to trimming and J lost 3 bases, with 9 bases between them. The CDR3 spells CASSDHRETDTQYF. The CDR3 DNA follows: TGTGCCAGCAGTGACCACCGGGAGACAGATACGCAGTATTTT.

The rearrangement uses TRBV4-1 and TRBJ2-1; the match to TRBD2 covers 9 bases. Germline V gene sequence: CDR1 MGHRA, CDR2 YSYEKL. Trimming removed 4 bases from V and 0 bases from J; junction bases left unmatched: 7. The CDR3 has 17 residues. The CDR3 DNA reads TGCGCCAGCAGCCTTCGGGCGGGGGGGAGCTCCTACAATGAGCAGTTCTTC. Translating it yields CASSLRAGGSSYNEQFF.

The genes are TRBV12-3 or TRBV12-4 and TRBJ2-1; TRBD2 aligns across 8 bases. The V segment lost 2 bases and the J segment 0 bases; nucleotides outside the gene matches: 12. This CDR3 region has 19 residues. Written as DNA, the CDR3 is TGTGCCAGCAGTTTAATGCCAGCGGGAGTTCCCCTCTCCTACAATGAGCAGTTCTTC. It specifies CASSLMPAGVPLSYNEQFF.

This clonotype has a handful of counts. The rearrangement uses TRBV7-8 and TRBJ2-2; 7 nucleotides match TRBD2. V lost 2 bases, J lost 3 bases, and 9 bases stayed unmatched. The CDR3 is 17 residues long. Germline values: CDR1 SGHVS, CDR2 FQNEAQ. The CDR3 bases are TGTGCCAGCAGCTTATCTCGAACTAGCGCATACACCGGGGAGCTGTTTTTT. Encoded protein: CASSLSRTSAYTGELFF.

This chain connects TRBV20-1 to TRBJ2-1; TRBD2 is a possible D gene (6 bases). V shed 3 bases and J shed 0 bases, with 15 bases lying between them. Germline CDR1 and CDR2: DFQATT and SNEGSKA (reference sequence). This CDR3 region has 16 residues. The CDR3 region is CSARPLATNSYNEQFF. The CDR3, as DNA: TGCAGTGCTAGGCCTCTAGCGACTAACTCCTACAATGAGCAGTTCTTC.